This T cell receptor (beta chain) came from a study of T-cell reconstitution after alpha-beta-depleted transplantation in children. V lost 4 bases and J 6 bases, leaving 9 bases between the germline ends. The CDR3 has 12 amino acids. The germline V gene encodes CDR1 SGHRS and CDR2 YFSETQ. For TCRbeta, the library was prepared with unique molecular identifiers. TCRdb reanalysed the PCR reads using MiXCR and keeps one entry per CDR3 protein. Of around 800,000 distinct CDR3 sequences listed, 16% are singletons. Study-level results: From surviving recipient T cells and thymic progenitors came the high day-60 TCRbeta diversity observed in some patients. T-cell counts and diversity at one year post-transplant came mainly from newly produced T cells. The origin of alpha-beta T cells about two months after transplant was reportedly several hundred expanded graft clones.

This clonotype was detected ten times or more. Antigen: not known. The sample consisted of PBMCs, mostly from graft donor cells, taken 360 days after TCRalphabeta/CD19-depleted stem cell transplant. The chain couples TRBV5-1 to TRBJ2-3; D is perhaps TRBD1 (5 bases). The receptor was isolated from a male patient between 5 and 17 years old who had a stem cell transplant for acute lymphoblastic leukemia, so the T cells may come from the graft donor. In DNA form, the CDR3 reads TGCGCCAGCAGCCAGGGTGTGGATACGCAGTATTTT. As protein: CASSQGVDTQYF.